This T cell receptor (beta chain) was captured in a study of blood T cell repertoires in COVID-19. This CDR3 is 17 amino acids long. V gave up 5 bases and J gave up 2 bases; unmatched junction bases: 10. Germline V gene data show CDR1 as SSHAT and CDR2 as FNYEAQ (reference sequence). Sequenced by immunoSEQ multiplex PCR; TCRdb stores in-frame clones only, minus some. This table has 150,000 to 200,000 clones, around 86% appearing once. The source material was peripheral blood. This receptor was obtained from a man younger than 30 with acute or convalescent COVID-19. The chain employs TRBV7-7 and TRBJ2-2; 8 bases align to TRBD2. CDR3 residues: CASSPLGGAGNTGELFF. The CDR3 DNA reads as TGTGCCAGCAGCCCCCTCGGGGGGGCGGGTAACACCGGGGAGCTGTTTTTT.